Below, 19 T cell receptor beta chains from the same sample are listed, as sequenced in a study of identical twins (dated by TCRdb to 2016 to 2017). Libraries were prepared through 5' RACE. Sequencing used an Illumina HiSeq 2000. The raw public reads went through TCRdb reprocessing: fastp at Q25, MiXCR clone calling, in-frame beta chains kept. When rows share a CDR3 protein, they turn into one entry using the most common DNA and genes. Within this sample are about 240,000 distinct CDR3 sequences, with approximately 6.8% of them counted one time only. More than 5% of the sample is in the top ten clones. This sample also belongs to another study, concerning yellow fever vaccine responses in identical twins.

Sequencing input: CD8+ T cells sorted from blood. The receptors come from a young woman in good health.

This sequence joins TRBV4-2 and TRBJ1-2; D is possibly TRBD1 (5 bases). V was pared by 0 bases and J by 8 bases, with 13 bases between. Germline lookup yields CDR1 LGHNA and CDR2 YNFKEQ. The CDR3 runs 14 residues. The CDR3 loop reads CASSQEDGHNGYTF. For the CDR3, the DNA is TGTGCCAGCAGCCAAGAGGACGGACATAACGGCTACACCTTC.

This clonotype was seen a few times. The chain couples TRBV4-1 to TRBJ1-1, with D possibly being TRBD1 (5 bases). The CDR3 is 16 amino acids. Germline values: CDR1 MGHRA, CDR2 YSYEKL. Trimming removed 3 bases at V and 5 bases at J, with 19 bases between. Here the CDR3 reads CASSHNPGTGGTEAFF. The CDR3 region has the DNA TGCGCCAGCAGCCATAACCCTGGGACTGGGGGTACTGAAGCTTTCTTT.

The sample holds a few counts of this clonotype. V usage is TRBV12-3 or TRBV12-4 and J usage is TRBJ1-1; D gene ambiguous. The CDR3 length is 13 residues. V shed 6 bases and J shed 8 bases, with 16 bases lying between them. The CDR3 sequence: CASSPFEVGEAFF. The CDR3 DNA is TGTGCCAGCAGCCCGTTCGAGGTAGGGGAAGCTTTCTTT.

The chain combines TRBV7-9 with TRBJ2-1; 12 bases match TRBD2. The germline gives CDR1 SEHNR, CDR2 FQNEAQ (reference sequence). The CDR3 extends over 17 amino acids. With 4 bases clipped from V and 2 bases from J, the junction kept 6 bases outside the gene matches. The chain's CDR3 is CASSSGTSGPAYNEQFF. Here the CDR3 DNA reads TGTGCCAGCAGCTCCGGGACTAGCGGGCCTGCCTACAATGAGCAGTTCTTC.

This clonotype was seen only a few times. CDR3 residues: CASSLTEDNEQFF. The CDR3, as DNA: TGTGCCAGCAGTCTGACAGAAGACAATGAGCAGTTCTTC. The chain combines TRBV6-4 with TRBJ2-1; tentatively, D is TRBD1 (5 bases). Germline-derived CDR1 and CDR2 are MRHNA and SNTAGT. V lost 5 bases, J lost 5 bases, and 10 bases lay in between. The CDR3 runs 13 residues.

CDR3 region: CASSPLERIQETQYF. CDR3 sequence (DNA): TGCGCCAGCAGCCCCCTTGAAAGGATACAAGAGACCCAGTACTTC. The chain uses TRBV5-1 and TRBJ2-5; no clear D. The germline V gene encodes CDR1 SGHRS and CDR2 YFSETQ. The V end was cut by 4 bases, the J end by 2 bases, with 15 bases between. This CDR3 comprises 15 residues.

This clonotype was recorded many times. The genes are TRBV29-1 and TRBJ2-1, with TRBD2 identical over 9 bases. J was trimmed by 4 bases and V by 6 bases; bases with no gene match: 7. The CDR3 is 14 residues long. Germline V gives CDR1 SQVTM, CDR2 ANQGSEA. CDR3 in DNA: TGCAGCGTCACGACTAGCGGTCATTACAATGAGCAGTTCTTC. Its translation: CSVTTSGHYNEQFF.

Many counts were recorded for this clonotype. The V call is TRBV20-1, the J call TRBJ2-2, with TRBD1 matching 11 bases. The germline V gene has CDR1 DFQATT and CDR2 SNEGSKA (reference sequence). The J segment lost 6 bases and the V segment lost 2 bases, leaving 2 bases of the junction unmatched. This CDR3 is 14 amino acids long. CDR3 in amino acids: CSARTGQGAGELFF. The CDR3 DNA is TGCAGTGCTAGAACGGGACAGGGGGCCGGGGAGCTGTTTTTT.

This clonotype was recorded many times. This chain joins TRBV3-1 and TRBJ2-5; D is possibly TRBD1 (6 bases). CDR3 length: 14 residues. Trimming took off 3 bases at V and 4 bases at J, with 12 bases between the two ends. Germline CDR1 reads LGHDT; CDR2 reads YNNKEL (reference sequence). The CDR3 DNA reads TGTGCCAGCAGCCAGTACAGGGCGGGAGAGACCCAGTACTTC. Protein: CASSQYRAGETQYF.

The genes are TRBV20-1 and TRBJ2-3, with D unresolved. CDR3 length: 14 amino acids. Germline lookup yields CDR1 DFQATT and CDR2 SNEGSKA (reference sequence). Trimming took off 2 bases at V and 6 bases at J, with 15 bases between the two ends. The CDR3 loop reads CSARIPDWPDTQYF. The CDR3 DNA is TGCAGTGCTAGAATCCCAGACTGGCCGGATACGCAGTATTTT.

This clonotype has only a few counts. The chain is built from TRBV5-4 and TRBJ2-2, with 9 positions matching TRBD1. Germline CDR1 and CDR2: SGHNT and YYREEE (reference sequence). V trimming: 4 bases; J trimming: 2 bases; junction bases outside the gene matches: 6. This CDR3 has 16 residues. Here the CDR3 reads CASSPRDRENTGELFF. CDR3 bases: TGTGCCAGCAGCCCTAGGGACAGGGAAAACACCGGGGAGCTGTTTTTT.

The chain recombines TRBV7-9 with TRBJ2-1; 8 bases are a match to TRBD1. Germline loops: CDR1 SEHNR, CDR2 FQNEAQ (reference sequence). This CDR3 is built from 16 residues. Trimming took 5 bases from V and 2 from J; bases not matched to a gene: 8. Written as DNA, the CDR3 is TGTGCCAGCAGCCGACTCACAGGGGGTCCCTACAATGAGCAGTTCTTC. Translating it yields CASSRLTGGPYNEQFF.

This clonotype came up a few times. This chain links TRBV13 with TRBJ1-2, with a possible D match to TRBD1 (5 bases). The germline CDR1 and CDR2 sequences are PRHDT and FYEKMQ (reference sequence). Trimming took off 1 base at V and 4 bases at J, with 16 bases between the two ends. CDR3 length: 16 residues. The CDR3 region is CASSLAGQPLIYGYTF. The CDR3 DNA sequence: TGTGCCAGCAGCTTAGCCGGACAACCGCTAATCTATGGCTACACCTTC.

This clonotype has at least ten counts. The gene calls are TRBV29-1 and TRBJ1-3; D call uncertain. The V gene lost 3 bases and the J gene lost 3 bases, with 6 bases spanning the gap. The CDR3 sequence is 12 residues long. Germline V gene lookup returns CDR1 SQVTM and CDR2 ANQGSEA. CDR3 amino acids: CSVDIGGNTIYF. The CDR3 DNA is TGCAGCGTTGACATCGGTGGAAACACCATATATTTT.

This clonotype was counted a few times. The V gene is TRBV12-3 or TRBV12-4, the J gene TRBJ2-7, with 8 bases that match TRBD1. The CDR3 extends over 14 amino acids. With V trimmed by 4 bases and J by 7 bases, 9 bases remained unmatched. CDR3: CASSSLDRVGEQYF. DNA of the CDR3: TGTGCCAGCAGTTCCTTGGACAGGGTGGGGGAGCAGTACTTC.

This rearrangement joins TRBV11-2 to TRBJ2-5, with TRBD2 as a possible D gene (6 bases). Germline CDR1 SGHAT, CDR2 FQNNGV. This CDR3 comprises 15 residues. V was pared by 6 bases and J by 0 bases, with 14 bases between. In DNA, the CDR3 is TGTGCCAGCAGTTCACTTCGACTAGACCAAGAGACCCAGTACTTC. Amino acid sequence: CASSSLRLDQETQYF.

This sequence joins TRBV11-2 and TRBJ2-7; the D is unclear. Trimming cost V 0 bases and J 1 base, with 10 bases left between them. This CDR3 is 15 amino acids long. Germline V gives CDR1 SGHAT, CDR2 FQNNGV. DNA for the CDR3: TGTGCCAGCAGCTTAGAAGTGGGCATGTCCTACGAGCAGTACTTC. This encodes CASSLEVGMSYEQYF.

This rearrangement joins TRBV5-5 to TRBJ2-7; 8 bases fit TRBD2. J gave up 7 bases and V 2 bases, and 11 bases lay outside the gene matches. The germline gives CDR1 SGHKS, CDR2 YYEKEE (reference sequence). The CDR3 sequence is 15 residues long. In nucleotides, the CDR3 is TGTGCCAGCAGCTTATCAGCAGCGGGGGCCGGGGAGCAGTACGTC. Translation gives CASSLSAAGAGEQYV.

The V and J genes are TRBV5-6 and TRBJ2-7, with 7 bases that match TRBD2. With V trimmed by 4 bases and J by 5 bases, 15 bases remained unmatched. This CDR3 comprises 16 residues. CDR1 SGHDT and CDR2 YYEEEE come from the germline V gene. This CDR3 reads CASSTELASGRHEQYF. The CDR3 nucleotides read TGTGCCAGCAGCACCGAGCTGGCTAGCGGAAGGCACGAGCAGTACTTC.